This T cell receptor (beta chain) appears in the sequencing data of a study of T cells expressing NK-cell markers. In the study overall: Of eight sequenced donors, seven were HCMV-seropositive and one HCMV-seronegative.

One entry per CDR3 protein, without DNA, is what TCRdb gives after re-calling the 5' RACE reads. This sample's table reports about 430,000 distinct CDR3 sequences. This TCR was sampled from a woman aged 45-60 years in good health. Sequencing input: blood T cells: a sorted CD56 or NKG2C T cell subset, CD4+ or CD8+ T cells, or bulk PBMC T cells (not recorded which).

CDR3 sequence: CASSIVLGGFDSNTDTQYF. This chain uses TRBV19 with TRBJ2-3; TCRdb's D call of TRBD1 is untestable without DNA. The CDR3 extends over 19 amino acids. CDR1 LNHDA and CDR2 SQIVND come from the germline V gene (reference sequence).